The 12 T cell receptor beta chains below all came from one sample that was sequenced in a study of Ad26.COV2.S vaccination and SARS-CoV-2 variants. Generated by immunoSEQ multiplex PCR, the TCRdb table keeps only in-frame clones and is missing some. This table has some 390,000 clones, roughly 90% appearing once. Treatment meaning: over 15 received Ad26.COV2.S at low or high dose, single or two shots; 5 received placebo; per-sample allocation not given. It was on day 63 after the first vaccine or placebo injection that samples were taken. Sequencing was performed on peripheral blood, taken in a trial of Ad26.COV2.S vaccine versus placebo. The receptors shown here come from a person between 18 and 60 years old who received the Ad26.COV2.S COVID-19 vaccine or a placebo.

The chain joins TRBV2 to TRBJ1-4, with D tentatively TRBD1 (5 bases). CDR1 and CDR2 (germline): SNHLY, FYNNEI. V was pared by 5 bases and J by 3 bases, with 16 bases between. This CDR3 region has 16 residues. CDR3 loop: CASSPNRGPSNEKLFF. The CDR3 coding sequence is TGTGCCAGCAGTCCTAACCGGGGCCCTTCTAATGAAAAACTGTTTTTT.

The rearrangement uses TRBV12-3 or TRBV12-4 and TRBJ1-2, with a possible D match to TRBD1 (6 bases). Trimming stripped 5 bases from V and 5 bases from J, with 12 bases between. This CDR3 spans 13 amino acids. CDR3 amino acids: CASSTGKVYGYTF. CDR3 bases: TGTGCCAGCAGTACAGGGAAAGTTTATGGCTACACCTTC.

The rearrangement uses TRBV19 and TRBJ1-5, with D unresolved. The length of the CDR3 is 16 residues. Trimming removed 5 bases from V and 0 bases from J, with 14 bases in between. Germline CDR1 reads LNHDA; CDR2 reads SQIVND (reference sequence). The CDR3 loop reads CASSPTPHVSNQPQHF. CDR3 nucleotides: TGTGCCAGTAGTCCCACCCCACACGTTAGCAATCAGCCCCAGCATTTT.

The chain's CDR3 is CASSVEGWREGRTGELFF. The CDR3 DNA is TGTGCCAGCAGCGTAGAGGGATGGCGGGAGGGCCGCACCGGGGAGCTGTTTTTT. The chain joins TRBV9 to TRBJ2-2, with 9 nucleotides matching TRBD2. Germline V lookup: CDR1 SGDLS, CDR2 YYNGEE. The CDR3 totals 18 residues. V trimming: 0 bases; J trimming: 4 bases; junction bases outside the gene matches: 10.

This clone was found a few times. In the same sample, other DNA sequences code for this CDR3. The chain carries TRBV5-1 and TRBJ1-1; a possible D gene is TRBD1 (5 bases). The germline gives CDR1 SGHRS, CDR2 YFSETQ. The CDR3 has 14 amino acids. V was trimmed by 0 bases and J by 0 bases, leaving 6 bases between them. CDR3 loop: CASSLGTMNTEAFF. Here the CDR3 DNA reads TGCGCCAGCAGCTTGGGGACAATGAACACTGAAGCTTTCTTT.

CDR3 residues: CASSLRGSDDEQFF. The CDR3 DNA sequence: TGTGCCAGCAGCTTACGGGGCTCGGACGATGAGCAGTTCTTC. The chain recombines TRBV7-3 with TRBJ2-1; D tentatively reads TRBD1 or TRBD2 (5 bases each). This CDR3 is 14 amino acids long. V gave up 2 bases and J gave up 8 bases, with 13 bases separating them. Per the germline V gene, CDR1 is SGHTA and CDR2 is FQGTGA.

This clone was picked up a small number of times. The J gene is TRBJ2-2, the V gene TRBV7-2; D is ambiguous. The CDR3 sequence is 11 residues long. Per the germline V gene, CDR1 is SGHTA and CDR2 is FQGNSA. V was cut by 5 bases and J by 6 bases, with 4 bases left in between. CDR3 region: CASSDAGELFF. In DNA form, the CDR3 reads TGTGCCAGCAGCGACGCCGGGGAGCTGTTTTTT. Combining the CDR3 with reference TRBV7-2 and TRBJ2-2 gives the whole variable domain GAGVSQSPSNKVTEKGKDVELRCDPISGHTALYWYRQSLGQGLEFLIYFQGNSAPDKSGLPSDRFSAERTGGSVSTLTIQRTQQEDSAVYLCASSDAGELFFGEGSRLTVL.

The chain is built from TRBV7-3 and TRBJ2-3; D call uncertain. V lost 6 bases and J 4 bases, leaving 11 bases between the germline ends. The CDR3 has 13 amino acids. Germline loops: CDR1 SGHTA, CDR2 FQGTGA. CDR3 nucleotides: TGTGCCAGCAGTCAGAGTCGGGCAGATACGCAGTATTTT. Translating gives CASSQSRADTQYF.

The genes are TRBV6-4 and TRBJ2-1, with 11 bases identical to TRBD1. Per germline, CDR1 MRHNA and CDR2 SNTAGT. With V trimmed by 6 bases and J by 10 bases, 14 bases remained unmatched. CDR3 length equals 16 residues. The CDR3 nucleotides read TGTGCCAGCAGCGGACAGGGGGCTGGAGGCCCCGGGGAGCAGTTCTTC. It is translated as CASSGQGAGGPGEQFF.

The chain recombines TRBV5-6 with TRBJ2-1; 8 positions match TRBD1. Germline CDR1 and CDR2: SGHDT and YYEEEE. The CDR3 contains 15 residues. Trimming took 4 bases from V and 8 from J; bases not matched to a gene: 11. CDR3 nucleotides: TGTGCCAGCAGCCTTCTGGACAGGGAGATCTATGAGCAGTTCTTC. Translated, it gives CASSLLDREIYEQFF.

The rearrangement links TRBV6-5 to TRBJ2-1; D is perhaps TRBD2 (5 bases). V lost 6 bases and J 4 bases, leaving 16 bases between the germline ends. Germline lookup yields CDR1 MNHEY and CDR2 SVGAGI. CDR3 length: 15 amino acids. The CDR3: CASSPRDKLYNEQFF. The CDR3 DNA reads as TGTGCCAGCAGCCCCCGGGATAAACTTTACAATGAGCAGTTCTTC.

The gene calls are TRBV2 and TRBJ1-1, with D perhaps TRBD1 (5 bases). CDR1 and CDR2 (germline): SNHLY, FYNNEI. V was shortened by 4 bases and J by 2 bases, with 8 bases between the two germline ends. This CDR3 has 13 amino acids. CDR3 bases: TGTGCCAGCAGTGGACAGATCAACACTGAAGCTTTCTTT. Translating it yields CASSGQINTEAFF.